A selection of T cell receptor beta chains follows, all from one sample in a study of graft-versus-host responses after intestinal transplantation. These receptors lack a known antigen. Clones were read by immunoSEQ multiplex PCR, and TCRdb kept only the in-frame ones, dropping some. This table has over 85,000 clones, roughly 89% appearing once. Source: unstimulated CD4+ T cells sorted from spleen or lymph node cells, taken before transplant. These receptors all stem from a human donor who was the organ donor for an intestinal transplant. Each CDR3 is given without its conserved first and last residue. Fields, in order: V gene, J gene, D gene, clone size, CDR3 protein. D genes are given only for firm matches. Clone size, where shown, is once, few, many, or a class for clones that have expanded.

v_gene: TRBV6-6
j_gene: TRBJ2-7
d_gene: TRBD1
abundance: .
CDR3aa: ASSYSRGRSYEQY

v_gene: TRBV6-1
j_gene: .
d_gene: TRBD1
abundance: .
CDR3aa: ASSLDRGRAGELF

v_gene: TRBV15
j_gene: TRBJ2-7
d_gene: .
abundance: few
CDR3aa: ATSRGGPREQY

v_gene: TRBV6-1
j_gene: TRBJ1-6
d_gene: TRBD1
abundance: .
CDR3aa: ASSEAHPGTGGPPLH

v_gene: TRBV4-3
j_gene: TRBJ2-7
d_gene: TRBD1
abundance: .
CDR3aa: ASSQGQGPNDEQY

v_gene: TRBV6-5
j_gene: TRBJ2-7
d_gene: .
abundance: .
CDR3aa: AKRRRQSHEQY

v_gene: TRBV4-1
j_gene: TRBJ2-6
d_gene: .
abundance: once
CDR3aa: ASSRPNSGANVLT

v_gene: TRBV2
j_gene: TRBJ1-5
d_gene: .
abundance: .
CDR3aa: ASSRQGNQPQH

v_gene: TRBV5-1
j_gene: TRBJ2-3
d_gene: .
abundance: .
CDR3aa: ASSWGLRGSTDTQY

v_gene: TRBV25-1
j_gene: TRBJ1-6
d_gene: TRBD1
abundance: .
CDR3aa: ASSEEGQGLRPLH

v_gene: TRBV27
j_gene: TRBJ2-1
d_gene: .
abundance: .
CDR3aa: ASSRIPPGKSYNEQF

v_gene: TRBV7-3
j_gene: TRBJ1-1
d_gene: .
abundance: .
CDR3aa: ASSLSRNTEAF

v_gene: TRBV10-3
j_gene: TRBJ2-3
d_gene: .
abundance: .
CDR3aa: AISDHRTTSTDTQY

v_gene: TRBV4-1
j_gene: TRBJ1-4
d_gene: .
abundance: .
CDR3aa: ASSPDRGYEKLF

v_gene: TRBV9
j_gene: TRBJ2-5
d_gene: .
abundance: .
CDR3aa: ASSPRSGQETQY

v_gene: TRBV5-1
j_gene: TRBJ2-5
d_gene: .
abundance: .
CDR3aa: ASRSRSQETQY

v_gene: TRBV18
j_gene: TRBJ2-2
d_gene: TRBD2
abundance: .
CDR3aa: ASSPGLANTGELF

v_gene: TRBV7-9
j_gene: TRBJ1-2
d_gene: .
abundance: .
CDR3aa: ASSSATDRPYYGYT

v_gene: TRBV11-3
j_gene: TRBJ2-3
d_gene: .
abundance: .
CDR3aa: ASSLEGALTDTQY

v_gene: TRBV28
j_gene: TRBJ1-2
d_gene: .
abundance: .
CDR3aa: ASITLRTAMGGYT

v_gene: TRBV10-1
j_gene: TRBJ2-1
d_gene: .
abundance: .
CDR3aa: ASRGRGPYNEQF

v_gene: TRBV15
j_gene: TRBJ2-2
d_gene: .
abundance: once
CDR3aa: ATSRDVGESNTGELF

v_gene: TRBV4-2
j_gene: TRBJ2-1
d_gene: TRBD2
abundance: .
CDR3aa: ASSQTPGTSSYNEQF

v_gene: TRBV5-4
j_gene: TRBJ1-6
d_gene: .
abundance: once
CDR3aa: ASSPRGTLH

v_gene: TRBV4-2
j_gene: TRBJ2-1
d_gene: TRBD2
abundance: .
CDR3aa: ASSQGAGGSYNEQF

v_gene: TRBV7-9
j_gene: TRBJ1-6
d_gene: TRBD1
abundance: .
CDR3aa: ASSAGTGDNSPLH

v_gene: TRBV7-7
j_gene: TRBJ2-2
d_gene: .
abundance: .
CDR3aa: ASSLAAGIGGELF

v_gene: TRBV9
j_gene: TRBJ1-1
d_gene: .
abundance: .
CDR3aa: ASSVEQNTEAF

v_gene: TRBV4-3
j_gene: TRBJ2-7
d_gene: TRBD2
abundance: .
CDR3aa: ASSQGSSGGPYEQY

v_gene: TRBV2
j_gene: TRBJ1-1
d_gene: .
abundance: .
CDR3aa: ASSEARGPDEAF

v_gene: TRBV19
j_gene: TRBJ1-2
d_gene: TRBD1
abundance: .
CDR3aa: ASSLHRGGDYGYT

v_gene: TRBV5-4
j_gene: TRBJ2-7
d_gene: TRBD2
abundance: .
CDR3aa: ASSLEAGVYEQY

v_gene: TRBV6-1
j_gene: TRBJ1-2
d_gene: .
abundance: .
CDR3aa: ASSERGPYGYT

v_gene: TRBV5-4
j_gene: TRBJ1-6
d_gene: .
abundance: .
CDR3aa: ASSGTQGADSPLH

v_gene: TRBV6-1
j_gene: TRBJ1-6
d_gene: TRBD1
abundance: .
CDR3aa: ASSGTGGNSPLH

v_gene: TRBV7-2
j_gene: TRBJ1-1
d_gene: .
abundance: few
CDR3aa: ASSLWSSKAF

v_gene: TRBV30
j_gene: TRBJ2-1
d_gene: .
abundance: .
CDR3aa: AWSLVQGNEQF

v_gene: TRBV27
j_gene: TRBJ2-7
d_gene: TRBD1
abundance: .
CDR3aa: ASSPKRGTGYEQY

v_gene: TRBV13
j_gene: TRBJ1-6
d_gene: .
abundance: .
CDR3aa: ASSLPNSPLH

v_gene: TRBV2
j_gene: TRBJ1-2
d_gene: TRBD1
abundance: .
CDR3aa: ASSEVQGQYNYGYT

v_gene: TRBV6-6
j_gene: TRBJ1-4
d_gene: TRBD1
abundance: .
CDR3aa: ASKSLGGDEKLF

v_gene: TRBV6-5
j_gene: TRBJ2-2
d_gene: TRBD1
abundance: once
CDR3aa: ASSFVSTGATGELF

v_gene: TRBV11-2
j_gene: TRBJ1-5
d_gene: .
abundance: .
CDR3aa: ASSESGTPLSNQPQH

v_gene: TRBV10-3
j_gene: TRBJ2-5
d_gene: .
abundance: .
CDR3aa: AISDRDGETQY

v_gene: TRBV6-1
j_gene: TRBJ2-5
d_gene: .
abundance: .
CDR3aa: ASSDWEKETQY

v_gene: TRBV4-3
j_gene: TRBJ1-2
d_gene: .
abundance: .
CDR3aa: ASSQAGWDTTNYGYT

v_gene: TRBV1
j_gene: TRBJ2-5
d_gene: .
abundance: .
CDR3aa: TSSQDRAGVSETQY

v_gene: TRBV7-2
j_gene: TRBJ2-5
d_gene: .
abundance: .
CDR3aa: ASSLAREETQY

v_gene: TRBV7-3
j_gene: TRBJ2-7
d_gene: .
abundance: once
CDR3aa: ASSLVPGDSYEQY

v_gene: TRBV19
j_gene: TRBJ1-2
d_gene: .
abundance: .
CDR3aa: ASSMVPAGNYGYT

v_gene: TRBV4-3
j_gene: TRBJ2-7
d_gene: .
abundance: .
CDR3aa: ASSQDRGFDYEQY

v_gene: TRBV9
j_gene: TRBJ2-3
d_gene: TRBD2
abundance: .
CDR3aa: ASNPFSGTSTDTQY

v_gene: TRBV19
j_gene: TRBJ2-1
d_gene: .
abundance: .
CDR3aa: ASSIIWGDSYNEQF

v_gene: TRBV5-1
j_gene: TRBJ2-3
d_gene: TRBD2
abundance: .
CDR3aa: ASSLGGGADTQY